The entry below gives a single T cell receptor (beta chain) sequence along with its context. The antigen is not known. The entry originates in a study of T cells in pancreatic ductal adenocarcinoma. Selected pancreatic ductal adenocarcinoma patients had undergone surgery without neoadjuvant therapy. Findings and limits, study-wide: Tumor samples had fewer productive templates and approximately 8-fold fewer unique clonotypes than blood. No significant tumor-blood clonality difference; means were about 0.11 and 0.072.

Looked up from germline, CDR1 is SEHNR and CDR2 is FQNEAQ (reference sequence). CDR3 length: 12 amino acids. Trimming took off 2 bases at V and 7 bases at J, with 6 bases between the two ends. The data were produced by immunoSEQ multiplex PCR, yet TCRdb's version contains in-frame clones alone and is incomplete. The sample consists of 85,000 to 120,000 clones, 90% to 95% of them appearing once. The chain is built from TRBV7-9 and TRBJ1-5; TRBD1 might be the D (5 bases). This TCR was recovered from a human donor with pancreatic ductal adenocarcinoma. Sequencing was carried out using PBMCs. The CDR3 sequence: CASSLTGQPQHF. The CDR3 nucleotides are TGTGCCAGCAGCTTAACAGGCCAGCCCCAGCATTTT. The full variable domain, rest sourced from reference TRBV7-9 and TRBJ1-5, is DTGVSQNPRHKITKRGQNVTFRCDPISEHNRLYWYRQTLGQGPEFLTYFQNEAQLEKSRLLSDRFSAERPKGSFSTLEIQRTEQGDSAMYLCASSLTGQPQHFGDGTRLSIL.